Sequencing of this T cell receptor (beta chain) was carried out in a study of cytomegalovirus exposure and HLA in healthy donors. General study points: Highest at DRB1 and lowest at HLA-C, TCR association rates differed among HLA loci in a later analysis.

A multiplex PCR was run with 60 Vbeta primers and 13 Jbeta primers. Sequencing was performed with immunoSEQ multiplex PCR; in TCRdb, only in-frame clones are kept and a portion is missing. The sample records around 150,000 clones, approximately 79% being singletons. Comment on this clone: Its antigen is not identified.

Germline assignment: CDR1 MDHEN and CDR2 SYDVKM. This CDR3 contains 17 residues. V was trimmed by 2 bases and J by 4 bases, leaving 17 bases between them. This sequence was found in a woman aged 50 to 60 in good health and CMV-seropositive. The chain uses TRBV28 and TRBJ1-4; TRBD1 is a possible D gene (5 bases). The sample taken for sequencing was PBMCs. In DNA form, the CDR3 reads TGTGCCAGCAGTTTAGGGGGGGGTACGAGGGGTAATGAAAAACTGTTTTTT. This encodes CASSLGGGTRGNEKLFF.